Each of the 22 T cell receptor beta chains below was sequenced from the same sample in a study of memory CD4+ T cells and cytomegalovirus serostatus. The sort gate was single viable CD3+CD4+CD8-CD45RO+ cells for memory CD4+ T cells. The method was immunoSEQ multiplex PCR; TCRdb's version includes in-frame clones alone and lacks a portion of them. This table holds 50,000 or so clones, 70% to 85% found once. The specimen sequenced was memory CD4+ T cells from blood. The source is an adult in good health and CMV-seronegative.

The CDR3 here is CASSPGTAQETQYF. CDR3 nucleotide sequence: TGCGCCAGCAGCCCCGGGACAGCTCAAGAGACCCAGTACTTC. The chain joins TRBV5-1 to TRBJ2-5; 7 nucleotides match TRBD1. Unmatched junction bases numbered 5, after V lost 4 bases and J lost 2 bases. The germline V gene has CDR1 SGHRS and CDR2 YFSETQ. This CDR3 comprises 14 residues.

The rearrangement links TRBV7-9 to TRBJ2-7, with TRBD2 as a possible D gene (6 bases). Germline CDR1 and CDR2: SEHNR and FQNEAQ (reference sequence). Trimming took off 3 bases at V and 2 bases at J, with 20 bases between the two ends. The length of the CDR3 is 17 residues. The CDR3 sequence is CASSLGGGWDSTYEQYF. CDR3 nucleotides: TGTGCCAGCAGCTTGGGGGGTGGTTGGGACTCCACCTACGAGCAGTACTTC.

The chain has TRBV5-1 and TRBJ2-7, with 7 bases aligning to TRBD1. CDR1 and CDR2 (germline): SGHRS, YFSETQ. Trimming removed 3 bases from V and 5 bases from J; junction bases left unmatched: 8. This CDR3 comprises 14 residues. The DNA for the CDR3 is TGCGCCAGCAGCTCCCAGACAGGGAACCACGAGCAGTACTTC. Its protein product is CASSSQTGNHEQYF.

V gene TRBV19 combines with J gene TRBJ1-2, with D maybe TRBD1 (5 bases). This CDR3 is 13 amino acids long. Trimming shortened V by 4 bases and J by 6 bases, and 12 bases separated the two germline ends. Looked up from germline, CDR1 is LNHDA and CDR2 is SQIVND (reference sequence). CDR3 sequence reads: CASSTRQGDGYTF. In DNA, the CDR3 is TGTGCCAGTAGTACAAGGCAGGGTGATGGCTACACCTTC.

CDR3 region: CASSDVPGTGYEQYF. CDR3 DNA: TGTGCCAGCAGTGACGTACCCGGGACTGGCTACGAGCAGTACTTC. This chain links TRBV6-1 with TRBJ2-7; D possibly corresponds to TRBD2 (6 bases). Trimming stripped 3 bases from V and 3 bases from J, with 15 bases between. This CDR3 has 15 residues. Germline values: CDR1 MNHNS, CDR2 SASEGT.

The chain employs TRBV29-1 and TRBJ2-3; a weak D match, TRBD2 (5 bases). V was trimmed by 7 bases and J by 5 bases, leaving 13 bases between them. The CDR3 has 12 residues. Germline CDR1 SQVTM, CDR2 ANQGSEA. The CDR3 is CSAWTYGDTQYF. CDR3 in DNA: TGCAGCGCATGGACTTATGGAGATACGCAGTATTTT.

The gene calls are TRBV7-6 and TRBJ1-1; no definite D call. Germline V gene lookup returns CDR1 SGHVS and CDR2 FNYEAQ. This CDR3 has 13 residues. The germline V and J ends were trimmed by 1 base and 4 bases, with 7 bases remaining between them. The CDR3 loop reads CASSLGVVTEAFF. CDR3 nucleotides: TGTGCCAGCAGCTTAGGGGTTGTCACTGAAGCTTTCTTT.

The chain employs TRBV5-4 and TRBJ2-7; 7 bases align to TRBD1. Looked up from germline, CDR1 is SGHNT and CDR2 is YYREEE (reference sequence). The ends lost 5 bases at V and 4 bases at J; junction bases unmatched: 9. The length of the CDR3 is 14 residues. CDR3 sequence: CASSPGQNNYEQYF. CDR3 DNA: TGTGCCAGCAGTCCGGGACAGAATAATTACGAGCAGTACTTC.

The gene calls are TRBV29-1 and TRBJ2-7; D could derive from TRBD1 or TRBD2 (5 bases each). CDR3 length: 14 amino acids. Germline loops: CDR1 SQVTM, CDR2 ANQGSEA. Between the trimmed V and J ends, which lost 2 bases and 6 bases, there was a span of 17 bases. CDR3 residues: CSVENFGRAGEQYF. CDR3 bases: TGCAGCGTTGAAAATTTCGGCAGGGCGGGCGAGCAGTACTTC.

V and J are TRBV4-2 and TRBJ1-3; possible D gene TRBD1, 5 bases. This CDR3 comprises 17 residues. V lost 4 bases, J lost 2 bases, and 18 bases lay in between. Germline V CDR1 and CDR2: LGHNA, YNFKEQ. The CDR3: CASSPERGTYTGNTIYF. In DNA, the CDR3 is TGTGCCAGCAGCCCCGAGAGGGGAACTTATACTGGAAACACCATATATTTT.

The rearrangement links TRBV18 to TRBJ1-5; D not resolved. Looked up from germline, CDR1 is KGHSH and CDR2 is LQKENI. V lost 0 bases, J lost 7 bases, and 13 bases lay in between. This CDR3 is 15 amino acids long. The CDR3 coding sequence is TGTGCCAGCTCACCACCGGGCACCAGCCGGCAGCCCCAGCATTTT. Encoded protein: CASSPPGTSRQPQHF.

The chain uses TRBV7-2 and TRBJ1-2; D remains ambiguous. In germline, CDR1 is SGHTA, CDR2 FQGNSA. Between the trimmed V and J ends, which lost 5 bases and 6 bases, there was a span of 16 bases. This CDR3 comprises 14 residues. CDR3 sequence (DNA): TGTGCCAGCAGCGCCGGGAGGCCGGAAAATGGCTACACCTTC. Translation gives CASSAGRPENGYTF.

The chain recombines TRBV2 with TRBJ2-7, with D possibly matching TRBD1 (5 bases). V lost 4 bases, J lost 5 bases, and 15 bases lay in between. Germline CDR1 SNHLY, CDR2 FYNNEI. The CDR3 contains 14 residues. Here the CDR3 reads CASSATGSRNEQYF. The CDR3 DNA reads TGTGCCAGCAGTGCCACAGGAAGCAGAAACGAGCAGTACTTC.

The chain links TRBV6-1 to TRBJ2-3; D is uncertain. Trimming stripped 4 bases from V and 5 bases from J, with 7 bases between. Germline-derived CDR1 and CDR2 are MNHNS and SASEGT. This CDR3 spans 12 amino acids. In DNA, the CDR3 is TGTGCCAGCAGTGGCTTCGGAGATACGCAGTATTTT. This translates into CASSGFGDTQYF.

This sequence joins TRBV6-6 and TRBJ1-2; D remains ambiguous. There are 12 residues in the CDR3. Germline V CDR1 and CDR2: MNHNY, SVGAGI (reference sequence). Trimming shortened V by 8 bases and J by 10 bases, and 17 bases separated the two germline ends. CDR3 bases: TGTGCCAGCTCGAAGGAAGTCCGGGACTACACCTTC. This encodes CASSKEVRDYTF.

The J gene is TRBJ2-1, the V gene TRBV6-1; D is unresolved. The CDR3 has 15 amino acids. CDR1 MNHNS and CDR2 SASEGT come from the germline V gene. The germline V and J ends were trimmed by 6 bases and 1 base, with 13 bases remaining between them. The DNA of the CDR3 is TGTGCCAGCAGCCGTGTAGTGGCTTCCTACAATGAGCAGTTCTTC. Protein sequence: CASSRVVASYNEQFF.

In DNA form, the CDR3 reads TGTGCCAGTAGGAACAGGGGAGAAGACTCACCCCTCCACTTT. Its translation is CASRNRGEDSPLHF. V and J are TRBV19 and TRBJ1-6, with 7 bases identical to TRBD1. The CDR3 loop spans 14 amino acids. Germline CDR1 is LNHDA and CDR2 is SQIVND (reference sequence). V lost 6 bases, J lost 10 bases, and 9 bases stayed unmatched.

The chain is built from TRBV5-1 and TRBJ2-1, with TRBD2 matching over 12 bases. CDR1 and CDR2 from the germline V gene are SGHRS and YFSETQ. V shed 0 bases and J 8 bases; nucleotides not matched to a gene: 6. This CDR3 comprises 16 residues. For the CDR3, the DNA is TGCGCCAGCAGCTTGGCCGGACTAGCGGGGATCGATGAGCAGTTCTTC. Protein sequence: CASSLAGLAGIDEQFF.

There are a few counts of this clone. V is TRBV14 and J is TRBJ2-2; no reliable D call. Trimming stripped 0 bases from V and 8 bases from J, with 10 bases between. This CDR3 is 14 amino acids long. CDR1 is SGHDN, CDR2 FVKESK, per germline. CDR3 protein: CASSQDLESGELFF. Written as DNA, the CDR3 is TGTGCCAGCAGCCAAGATCTCGAATCGGGGGAGCTGTTTTTT. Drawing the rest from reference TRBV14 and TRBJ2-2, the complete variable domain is EAGVTQFPSHSVIEKGQTVTLRCDPISGHDNLYWYRRVMGKEIKFLLHFVKESKQDESGMPNNRFLAERTGGTYSTLKVQPAELEDSGVYFCASSQDLESGELFFGEGSRLTVL.

The CDR3 sequence is CAIRGGGSNEKLFF. The CDR3 DNA follows: TGTGCCATCAGAGGGGGGGGGTCTAATGAAAAACTGTTTTTT. The chain links TRBV10-3 to TRBJ1-4; D is perhaps TRBD1 (6 bases). CDR1 and CDR2 from the germline V gene are ENHRY and SYGVKD. There are 14 residues in the CDR3. V shed 6 bases and J shed 3 bases, with 11 bases lying between them.

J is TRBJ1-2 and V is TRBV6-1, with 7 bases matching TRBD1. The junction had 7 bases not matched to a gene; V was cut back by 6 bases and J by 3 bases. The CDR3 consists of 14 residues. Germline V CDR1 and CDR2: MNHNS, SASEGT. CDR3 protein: CASSAGGWDYGYTF. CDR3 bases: TGTGCCAGCAGCGCAGGGGGATGGGACTATGGCTACACCTTC.

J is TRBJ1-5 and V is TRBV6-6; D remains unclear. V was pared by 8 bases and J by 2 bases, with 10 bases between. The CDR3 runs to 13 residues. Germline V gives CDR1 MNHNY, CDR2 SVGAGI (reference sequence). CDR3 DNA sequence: TGTGCCAGCGGTGCAGAGGGCAATCAGCCCCAGCATTTT. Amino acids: CASGAEGNQPQHF.